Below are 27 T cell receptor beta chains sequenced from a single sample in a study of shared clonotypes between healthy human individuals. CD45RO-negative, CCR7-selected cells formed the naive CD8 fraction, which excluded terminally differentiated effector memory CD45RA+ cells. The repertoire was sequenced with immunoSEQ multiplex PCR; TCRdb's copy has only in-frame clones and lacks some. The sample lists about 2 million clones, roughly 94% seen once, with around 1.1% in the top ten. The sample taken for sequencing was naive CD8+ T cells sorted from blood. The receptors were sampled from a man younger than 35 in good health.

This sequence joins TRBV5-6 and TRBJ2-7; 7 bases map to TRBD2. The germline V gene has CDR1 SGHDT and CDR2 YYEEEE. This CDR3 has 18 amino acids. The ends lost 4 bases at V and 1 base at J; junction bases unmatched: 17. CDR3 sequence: CASSAQVGEGEASYEQYF. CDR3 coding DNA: TGTGCCAGCAGCGCCCAGGTTGGGGAGGGTGAGGCTTCCTACGAGCAGTACTTC.

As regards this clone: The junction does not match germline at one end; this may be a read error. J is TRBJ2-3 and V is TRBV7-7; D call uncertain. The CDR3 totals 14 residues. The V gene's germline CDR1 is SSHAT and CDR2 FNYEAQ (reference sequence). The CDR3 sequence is CASSPILSTDTQYF. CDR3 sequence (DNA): TGTGCTAGCAGCCCAATACTTAGCACAGATACGCAGTATTTT. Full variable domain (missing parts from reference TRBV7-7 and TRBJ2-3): GAGVSQSPRYKVTKRGQDVTLRCDPISSHATLYWYQQALGQGPEFLTYFNYEAQPDKSGLPSDRFSAERPEGSISTLTIQRTEQRDSAMYRCASSPILSTDTQYFGPGTRLTVL.

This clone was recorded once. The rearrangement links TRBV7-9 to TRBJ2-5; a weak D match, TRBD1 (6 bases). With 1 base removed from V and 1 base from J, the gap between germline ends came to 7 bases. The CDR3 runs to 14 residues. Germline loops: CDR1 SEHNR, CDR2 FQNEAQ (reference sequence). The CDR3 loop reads CASSLEQGQETQYF. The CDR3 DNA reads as TGTGCCAGCAGCTTAGAACAGGGCCAAGAGACCCAGTACTTC.

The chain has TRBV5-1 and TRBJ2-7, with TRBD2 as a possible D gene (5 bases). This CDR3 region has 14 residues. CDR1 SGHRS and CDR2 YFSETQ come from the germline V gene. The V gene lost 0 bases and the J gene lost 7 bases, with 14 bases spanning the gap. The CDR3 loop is CASSLARGVSEQYF. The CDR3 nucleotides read TGCGCCAGCAGCTTGGCCCGGGGAGTTTCAGAGCAGTACTTC.

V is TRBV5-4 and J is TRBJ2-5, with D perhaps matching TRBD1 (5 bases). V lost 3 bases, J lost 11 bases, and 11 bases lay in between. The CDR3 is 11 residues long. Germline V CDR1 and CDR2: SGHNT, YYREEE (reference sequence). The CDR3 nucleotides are TGTGCCAGCAGCTCGACGACAGAGCAGTACTTC. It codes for CASSSTTEQYF.

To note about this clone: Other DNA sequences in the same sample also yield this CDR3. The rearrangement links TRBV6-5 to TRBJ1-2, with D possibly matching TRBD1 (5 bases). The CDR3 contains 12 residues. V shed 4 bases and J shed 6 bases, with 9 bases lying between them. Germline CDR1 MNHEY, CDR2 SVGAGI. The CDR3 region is CASSSGGDGYTF. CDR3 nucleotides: TGTGCCAGCAGTTCCGGGGGGGATGGCTACACCTTC.

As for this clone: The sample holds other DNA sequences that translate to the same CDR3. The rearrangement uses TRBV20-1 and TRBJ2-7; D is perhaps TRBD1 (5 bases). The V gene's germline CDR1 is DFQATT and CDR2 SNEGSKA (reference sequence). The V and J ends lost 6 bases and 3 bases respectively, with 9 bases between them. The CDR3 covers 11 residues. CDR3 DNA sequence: TGCAGTGCAACTCAGGGCTACGAGCAGTACTTC. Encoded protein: CSATQGYEQYF.

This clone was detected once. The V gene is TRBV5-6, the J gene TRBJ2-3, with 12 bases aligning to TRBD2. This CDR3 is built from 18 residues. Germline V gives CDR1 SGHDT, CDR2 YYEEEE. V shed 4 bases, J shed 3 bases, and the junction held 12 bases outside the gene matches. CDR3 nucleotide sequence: TGTGCCAGCAGCCCTCTTCTAGCGGGGGGGCCGGGGACAGATACGCAGTATTTT. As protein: CASSPLLAGGPGTDTQYF. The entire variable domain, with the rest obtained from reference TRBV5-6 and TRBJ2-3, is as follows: DAGVTQSPTHLIKTRGQQVTLRCSPKSGHDTVSWYQQALGQGPQFIFQYYEEEERQRGNFPDRFSGHQFPNYSSELNVNALLLGDSALYLCASSPLLAGGPGTDTQYFGPGTRLTVL.

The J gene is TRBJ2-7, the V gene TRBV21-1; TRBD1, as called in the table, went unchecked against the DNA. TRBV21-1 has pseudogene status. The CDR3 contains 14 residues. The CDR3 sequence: CASSTGTVSYEQYF. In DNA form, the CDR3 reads TGTGCCAGCAGCACCGGGACAGTTTCCTACGAGCAGTACTTC.

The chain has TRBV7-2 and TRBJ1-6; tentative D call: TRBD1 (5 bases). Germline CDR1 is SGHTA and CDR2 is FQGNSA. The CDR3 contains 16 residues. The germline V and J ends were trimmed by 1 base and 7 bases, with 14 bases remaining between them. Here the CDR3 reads CASSLVPGQGNSPLHF. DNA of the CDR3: TGTGCCAGCAGCTTAGTCCCTGGTCAGGGAAATTCACCCCTCCACTTT. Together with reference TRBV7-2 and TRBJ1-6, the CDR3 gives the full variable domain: GAGVSQSPSNKVTEKGKDVELRCDPISGHTALYWYRQSLGQGLEFLIYFQGNSAPDKSGLPSDRFSAERTGGSVSTLTIQRTQQEDSAVYLCASSLVPGQGNSPLHFGNGTRLTVT.

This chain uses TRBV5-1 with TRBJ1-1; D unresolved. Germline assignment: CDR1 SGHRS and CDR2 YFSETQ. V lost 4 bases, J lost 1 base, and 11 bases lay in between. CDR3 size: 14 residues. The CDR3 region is CASSEVSSNTEAFF. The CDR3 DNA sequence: TGCGCCAGCAGCGAGGTTTCATCGAACACTGAAGCTTTCTTT.

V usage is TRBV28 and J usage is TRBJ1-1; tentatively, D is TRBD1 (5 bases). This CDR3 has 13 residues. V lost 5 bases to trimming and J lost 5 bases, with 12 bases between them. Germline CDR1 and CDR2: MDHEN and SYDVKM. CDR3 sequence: CASSLRGDTEAFF. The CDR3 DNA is TGTGCCAGCAGTCTTCGGGGGGATACTGAAGCTTTCTTT. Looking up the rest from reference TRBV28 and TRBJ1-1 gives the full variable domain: DVKVTQSSRYLVKRTGEKVFLECVQDMDHENMFWYRQDPGLGLRLIYFSYDVKMKEKGDIPEGYSVSREKKERFSLILESASTNQTSMYLCASSLRGDTEAFFGQGTRLTVV.

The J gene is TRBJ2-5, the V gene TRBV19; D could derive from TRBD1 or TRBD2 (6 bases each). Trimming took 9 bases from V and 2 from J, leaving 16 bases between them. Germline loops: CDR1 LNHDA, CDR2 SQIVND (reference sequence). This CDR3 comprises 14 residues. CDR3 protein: CASQRGDLQETQYF. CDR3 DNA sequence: TGTGCCAGCCAAAGGGGGGATCTACAAGAGACCCAGTACTTC.

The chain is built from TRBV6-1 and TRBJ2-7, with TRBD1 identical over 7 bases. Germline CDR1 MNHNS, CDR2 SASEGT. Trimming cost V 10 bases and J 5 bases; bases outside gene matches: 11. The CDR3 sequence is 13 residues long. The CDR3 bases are TGTGCCAACTCGGACAGGAGGCGGGACGAGCAGTACTTC. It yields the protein CANSDRRRDEQYF.

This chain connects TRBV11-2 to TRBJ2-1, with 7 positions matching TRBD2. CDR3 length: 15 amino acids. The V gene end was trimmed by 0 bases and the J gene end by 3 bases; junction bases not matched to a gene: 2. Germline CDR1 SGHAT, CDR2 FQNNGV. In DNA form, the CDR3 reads TGTGCCAGCAGCTTAGACCCGGGGGGCTACAATGAGCAGTTCTTC. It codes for CASSLDPGGYNEQFF.

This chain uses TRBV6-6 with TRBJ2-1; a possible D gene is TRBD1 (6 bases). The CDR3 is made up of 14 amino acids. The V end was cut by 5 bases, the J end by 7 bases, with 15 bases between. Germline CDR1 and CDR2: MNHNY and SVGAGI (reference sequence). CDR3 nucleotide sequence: TGTGCCAGCAGTGCTACCCCTACAGGGAATGAGCAGTTCTTC. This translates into CASSATPTGNEQFF.

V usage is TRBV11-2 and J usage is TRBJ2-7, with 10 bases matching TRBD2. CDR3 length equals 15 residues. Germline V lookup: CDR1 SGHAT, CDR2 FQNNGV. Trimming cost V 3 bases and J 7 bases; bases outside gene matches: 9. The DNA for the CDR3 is TGTGCCAGCAGCTTCCTAGCGGGGGCTACCGGGGAGCAGTACTTC. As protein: CASSFLAGATGEQYF.

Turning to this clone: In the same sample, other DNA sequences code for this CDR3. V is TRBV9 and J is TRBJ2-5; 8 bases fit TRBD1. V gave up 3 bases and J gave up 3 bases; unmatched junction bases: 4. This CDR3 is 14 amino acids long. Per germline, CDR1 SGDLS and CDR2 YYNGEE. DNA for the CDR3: TGTGCCAGCAGCGAAGGACAGGGCGAAGAGACCCAGTACTTC. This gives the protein CASSEGQGEETQYF.

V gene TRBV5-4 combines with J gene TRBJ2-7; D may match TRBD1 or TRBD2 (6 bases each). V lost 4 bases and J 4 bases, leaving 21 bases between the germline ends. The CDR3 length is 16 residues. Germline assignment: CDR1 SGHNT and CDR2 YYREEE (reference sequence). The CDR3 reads CASSDEGGGLNYEQYF. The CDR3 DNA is TGTGCCAGCAGCGACGAGGGGGGAGGACTAAATTACGAGCAGTACTTC. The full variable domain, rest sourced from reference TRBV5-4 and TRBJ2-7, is ETGVTQSPTHLIKTRGQQVTLRCSSQSGHNTVSWYQQALGQGPQFIFQYYREEENGRGNFPPRFSGLQFPNYSSELNVNALELDDSALYLCASSDEGGGLNYEQYFGPGTRLTVT.

The CDR3 loop is CASSFRAFVSYNEQFF. CDR3 nucleotides: TGTGCCAGCAGCTTCAGAGCTTTCGTGTCCTACAATGAGCAGTTCTTC. This chain uses TRBV7-2 with TRBJ2-1, with D uncertain. The germline V gene encodes CDR1 SGHTA and CDR2 FQGNSA. The CDR3 extends over 16 amino acids. Deletions cut 3 bases from V and 1 base from J, with 13 bases between.

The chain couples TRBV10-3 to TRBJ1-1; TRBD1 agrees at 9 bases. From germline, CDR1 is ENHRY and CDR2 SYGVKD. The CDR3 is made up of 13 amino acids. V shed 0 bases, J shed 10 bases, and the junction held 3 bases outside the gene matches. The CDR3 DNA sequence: TGTGCCATCAGTGAGTCGGGACAGGGAGTAGCTTTCTTT. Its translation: CAISESGQGVAFF.

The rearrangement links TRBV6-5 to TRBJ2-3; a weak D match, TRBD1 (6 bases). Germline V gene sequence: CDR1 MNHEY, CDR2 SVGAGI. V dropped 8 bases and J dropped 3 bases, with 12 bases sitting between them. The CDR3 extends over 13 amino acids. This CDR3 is CASQGLWTDTQYF. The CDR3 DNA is TGTGCCAGCCAGGGGTTGTGGACAGATACGCAGTATTTT.

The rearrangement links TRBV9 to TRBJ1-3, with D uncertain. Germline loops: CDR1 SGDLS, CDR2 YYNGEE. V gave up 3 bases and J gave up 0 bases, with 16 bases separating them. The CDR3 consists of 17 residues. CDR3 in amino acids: CASSGGEGLGSGNTIYF. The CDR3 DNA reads TGTGCCAGCAGCGGTGGTGAAGGGTTAGGCTCTGGAAACACCATATATTTT.

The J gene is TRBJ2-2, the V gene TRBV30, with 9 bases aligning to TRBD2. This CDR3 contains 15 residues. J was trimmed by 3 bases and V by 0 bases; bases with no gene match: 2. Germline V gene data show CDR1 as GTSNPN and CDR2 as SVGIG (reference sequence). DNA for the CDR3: TGTGCCTGGAGTGTAGGCGGGGGGGACACCGGGGAGCTGTTTTTT. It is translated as CAWSVGGGDTGELFF.

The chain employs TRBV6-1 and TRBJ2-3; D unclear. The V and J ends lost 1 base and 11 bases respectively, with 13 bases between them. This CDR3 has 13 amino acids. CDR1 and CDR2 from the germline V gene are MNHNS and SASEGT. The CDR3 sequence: CASSEGTVYGQYF. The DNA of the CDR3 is TGTGCCAGCAGTGAAGGCACCGTTTACGGGCAGTATTTT.

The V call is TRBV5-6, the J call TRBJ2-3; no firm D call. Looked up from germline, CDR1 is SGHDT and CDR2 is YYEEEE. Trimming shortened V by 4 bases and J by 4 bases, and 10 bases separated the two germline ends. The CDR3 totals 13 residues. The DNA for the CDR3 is TGTGCCAGCAGCGACGCCACCCCAGATACGCAGTATTTT. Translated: CASSDATPDTQYF.

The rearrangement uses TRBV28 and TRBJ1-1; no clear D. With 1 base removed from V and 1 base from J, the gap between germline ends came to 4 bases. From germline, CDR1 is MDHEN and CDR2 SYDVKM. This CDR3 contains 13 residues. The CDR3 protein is CASSLSANTEAFF. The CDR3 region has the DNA TGTGCCAGCAGTTTATCGGCGAACACTGAAGCTTTCTTT. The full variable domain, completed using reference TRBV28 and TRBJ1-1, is DVKVTQSSRYLVKRTGEKVFLECVQDMDHENMFWYRQDPGLGLRLIYFSYDVKMKEKGDIPEGYSVSREKKERFSLILESASTNQTSMYLCASSLSANTEAFFGQGTRLTVV.